This TCR beta chain was sequenced during a study of cytomegalovirus exposure and HLA in healthy donors. Study conclusions and caveats: Fewer N-insertions than the roughly 630-donor mean were reportedly shown by an Asian-associated ancestry cluster in a later analysis. Most CMV-associated TCR beta chains were later found to appear HLA-restricted.

Primers for the PCR totalled 60 Vbeta and 13 Jbeta. Sequencing used immunoSEQ multiplex PCR; TCRdb keeps in-frame clones, though not all of them. The data show about 110,000 clones, with over 70% seen just once and less than 3.5% held by the top ten. V was shortened by 3 bases and J by 4 bases, with 22 bases between the two germline ends. Germline V gene data show CDR1 as SGDLS and CDR2 as YYNGEE. This CDR3 has 18 amino acids. Turning to this clone: The target antigen is unknown.

The clonotype originates from a female donor in good health and CMV-seronegative. The V call is TRBV9, the J call TRBJ2-2; perhaps TRBD2 as D (5 bases). Source material: PBMCs. The CDR3 nucleotides are TGTGCCAGCAGCGCCCAACCGAACGGGGTTAGGCTCACCGGGGAGCTGTTTTTT. Amino acid sequence: CASSAQPNGVRLTGELFF.